This T cell receptor beta chain was recovered during a study of shared clonotypes between healthy human individuals. As for the study in general: The donors, a couple of women and three men, were aged 18 to 49. Overall study results and limits: Relative to memory subsets, naive subsets generally showed larger estimated richness. Shared clonotypes across all four donors exceeded non-shared ones in generation probability. The study found about 5% of naive CD4 clonotypes shared across a handful of donors.

Regarding this clone: As yet, its antigen is unknown. This is likely an artifact of a read error, given a far larger clone one base away.

Sequencing used immunoSEQ multiplex PCR; TCRdb keeps in-frame clones, though not all of them. The data hold about 1 million clones, with about 80% observed a single time. The sequence was collected from a man in his late teens or twenties in good health. Sample: memory CD4+ T cells sorted from blood. Subset reported: CD45RA-negative fraction.

The chain's CDR3 is CAGSTGTGVSGANVLTF. The DNA of the CDR3 is TGTGCCGGCAGTACCGGGACAGGGGTTTCTGGGGCCAACGTCCTGACTTTC. This sequence joins TRBV25-1 and TRBJ2-6; 10 bases align to TRBD1. Looked up from germline, CDR1 is MGHDK and CDR2 is SYGVNS. The CDR3 has 17 residues. Together with reference TRBV25-1 and TRBJ2-6, the CDR3 gives the full variable domain: EADIYQTPRYLVIGTGKKITLECSQTMGHDKMYWYQQDPGMELHLIHYSYGVNSTEKGDLSSESTVSRIRTEHFPLTLESARPSHTSQYLCAGSTGTGVSGANVLTFGAGSRLTVL.